The next 6 T cell receptor beta chains were all read from a single sample in a study of CD8+ T cells in alopecia areata (dated by TCRdb to 2017 to 2018). Interpreted using the paper, the time point label stands for: around 29 days on oral tofacitinib. The treatment or condition tag for this specimen amounts to: oral pan-JAK inhibitor, 5-10 mg twice daily. The method behind the library was the immunoSEQ multiplex PCR assay. RNA was extracted from all samples and reverse transcribed into cDNA, which served as template for TCR sequencing. TCRdb carries this immuneACCESS record with in-frame sequences only. Its versions omit some clonotypes, under half of them owing to an unresolved V gene in the studies checked, with the rest unexplained. Present in this sample are 200,000 to 250,000 clones, roughly 56% of which were seen just once. Around 1.5% of the sample is in the top ten clones. The starting material was CD4+ T cells sorted from blood, obtained at week 4, from a patient treated with tofacitinib. The receptors were sampled from a human donor with alopecia areata.

The J gene is TRBJ1-1, the V gene TRBV25-1, with a tentative D call TRBD1 (6 bases). Trimming took off 3 bases at V and 2 bases at J, with 10 bases between the two ends. The CDR3 runs to 14 residues. Germline CDR1 and CDR2: MGHDK and SYGVNS. The CDR3 loop reads CASSEGQVNTEAFF. DNA of the CDR3: TGTGCCAGCAGTGAGGGACAAGTAAACACTGAAGCTTTCTTT. The full variable domain, rest sourced from reference TRBV25-1 and TRBJ1-1, is EADIYQTPRYLVIGTGKKITLECSQTMGHDKMYWYQQDPGMELHLIHYSYGVNSTEKGDLSSESTVSRIRTEHFPLTLESARPSHTSQYLCASSEGQVNTEAFFGQGTRLTVV.

The genes are TRBV2 and TRBJ2-5, with TRBD2 matching 8 bases. The CDR3 extends over 14 amino acids. Trimming cost V 6 bases and J 11 bases; bases outside gene matches: 14. Germline V CDR1 and CDR2: SNHLY, FYNNEI. In DNA, the CDR3 is TGTGCCAGCAGGCCCGGCGGGGGGCGCGGGGAGCAGTACTTC. Amino acid sequence: CASRPGGGRGEQYF.

The chain uses TRBV4-1 and TRBJ1-2; D is undetermined. CDR1 MGHRA and CDR2 YSYEKL come from the germline V gene. V gave up 5 bases and J gave up 6 bases, with 7 bases separating them. The CDR3 loop spans 11 amino acids. The CDR3 sequence: CASSSLDGYTF. The CDR3 DNA reads as TGCGCCAGCAGCTCTTTGGATGGCTACACCTTC.

This sequence joins TRBV15 and TRBJ2-1; a possible D gene is TRBD1 (6 bases). V was trimmed by 4 bases and J by 8 bases, leaving 15 bases between them. Germline CDR1 LNHNV, CDR2 YYDKDF (reference sequence). This CDR3 is 14 amino acids long. DNA for the CDR3: TGTGCCACCAGCACAACCACAGGGATCGATGAGCAGTTCTTC. It is translated as CATSTTTGIDEQFF.

This sequence joins TRBV4-3 and TRBJ1-5, with D unresolved. Germline V gives CDR1 LGHNA, CDR2 YSLEER. Trimming removed 0 bases from V and 0 bases from J, with 6 bases in between. The CDR3 runs to 15 residues. The chain's CDR3 is CASSQDRDSNQPQHF. CDR3 coding DNA: TGCGCCAGCAGCCAAGATAGGGATAGCAATCAGCCCCAGCATTTT.

The chain employs TRBV30 and TRBJ2-3; 8 nucleotides line up with TRBD1. The CDR3 is made up of 16 amino acids. Germline values: CDR1 GTSNPN, CDR2 SVGIG (reference sequence). The J segment lost 2 bases and the V segment lost 0 bases, leaving 7 bases of the junction unmatched. The CDR3: CAWSVSRDRFTDTQYF. CDR3 coding DNA: TGTGCCTGGAGTGTTTCTCGGGACAGGTTCACAGATACGCAGTATTTT.